These 11 T cell receptor beta chains originate from one sample sequenced in a study of T-cell reconstitution after alpha-beta-depleted transplantation in children. Preparation of the TCRbeta library used unique molecular identifiers. One entry per CDR3 protein, called by TCRdb with MiXCR from the PCR reads. The table shows 240,000 or so distinct CDR3 sequences, with 12% occurring only once. Sequenced material: PBMCs from the stem cell graft donor, taken from the stem cell graft. These receptors all stem from a human donor who donated a stem cell graft to a child with acute lymphoblastic leukemia.

This clonotype occurred many times. This chain links TRBV29-1 with TRBJ2-3; D ambiguous. Germline CDR1 reads SQVTM; CDR2 reads ANQGSEA. The CDR3 covers 12 residues. V lost 6 bases, J lost 1 base, and 8 bases lay in between. In nucleotides, the CDR3 is TGCAGCGTCGCCGACGGCACAGATACGCAGTATTTT. This codes for CSVADGTDTQYF.

There are many counts of this clonotype. V usage is TRBV6-1 and J usage is TRBJ2-7; no firm D call. The CDR3 is made up of 14 amino acids. Germline V CDR1 and CDR2: MNHNS, SASEGT. Trimming took 3 bases from V and 2 from J, leaving 11 bases between them. In DNA, the CDR3 is TGTGCCAGCAGTGACCCCAGGAAGGCCTACGAGCAGTACTTC. This encodes CASSDPRKAYEQYF.

At least ten counts were recorded for this clonotype. V gene TRBV15 combines with J gene TRBJ1-2; D is unresolved. This CDR3 is built from 13 residues. The germline V gene encodes CDR1 LNHNV and CDR2 YYDKDF (reference sequence). V lost 8 bases, J lost 0 bases, and 10 bases lay in between. The CDR3 loop reads CATGVGTNYGYTF. As DNA, the CDR3 is TGTGCCACCGGTGTCGGCACTAACTATGGCTACACCTTC.

The chain carries TRBV20-1 and TRBJ2-5; unclear D gene. V lost 3 bases to trimming and J lost 4 bases, with 6 bases between them. The CDR3 is made up of 11 amino acids. Germline V gives CDR1 DFQATT, CDR2 SNEGSKA (reference sequence). The CDR3 bases are TGCAGTGCTAGCCCCGGAGAGACCCAGTACTTC. This sequence encodes CSASPGETQYF.

A few counts support this clonotype. One base away lies a much larger clone, so this may be a sequencing read error. The rearrangement uses TRBV20-1 and TRBJ1-1; 7 nucleotides match TRBD1. The trim removed 3 bases at V and 3 bases at J, leaving 1 base unmatched. The CDR3 spans 12 residues. Per the germline V gene, CDR1 is DFQATT and CDR2 is SNEGSKA (reference sequence). The CDR3 here is CSASTGDTEAFF. CDR3 DNA: TGCAGTGCTAGTACAGGGGACACTGAAGCTTTCTTT.

This clonotype was detected ten times or more. The gene calls are TRBV6-5 and TRBJ2-7; perhaps TRBD2 as D (6 bases). The CDR3 has 12 residues. V lost 8 bases and J lost 3, with 11 bases in between. Looked up from germline, CDR1 is MNHEY and CDR2 is SVGAGI. CDR3 protein: CASGGSYYEQYF. For the CDR3, the DNA is TGTGCCAGCGGGGGGAGCTACTACGAGCAGTACTTC.

This clonotype was found many times. The chain links TRBV7-9 to TRBJ2-7; D could derive from TRBD1 or TRBD2 (6 bases each). V was clipped by 4 bases and J by 4 bases, with 17 bases between them. Germline lookup yields CDR1 SEHNR and CDR2 FQNEAQ (reference sequence). The CDR3 has 15 residues. DNA of the CDR3: TGTGCCAGCAGCTCAGAGGAGGGGGGAGGTTACGAGCAGTACTTC. Translating gives CASSSEEGGGYEQYF.

This clonotype has more than one count but fewer than ten. V is TRBV27 and J is TRBJ1-5, with D perhaps TRBD1 (6 bases). CDR1 MNHEY and CDR2 SMNVEV come from the germline V gene (reference sequence). The V end lost 6 bases, the J end lost 6 bases, and 21 bases lay between the germline ends. The CDR3 is 16 residues long. CDR3 coding DNA: TGTGCCAGCAGCCTCTACCGGACGGGGGGCGTTCAGCCCCAGCATTTT. Its translation: CASSLYRTGGVQPQHF.

This clonotype came up many times. This sequence joins TRBV9 and TRBJ2-7, with 10 positions matching TRBD2. There are 16 residues in the CDR3. V dropped 2 bases and J dropped 3; count of bases not matched to a gene: 8. Germline V gene lookup returns CDR1 SGDLS and CDR2 YYNGEE. The CDR3 sequence: CASSVQDTSGNYEQYF. The CDR3 DNA is TGTGCCAGCAGCGTCCAGGATACTAGCGGGAACTACGAGCAGTACTTC.

At least ten counts were recorded for this clonotype. The gene calls are TRBV20-1 and TRBJ2-5; D gene ambiguous. The CDR3 sequence is 16 residues long. The germline gives CDR1 DFQATT, CDR2 SNEGSKA (reference sequence). Trimming took off 1 base at V and 2 bases at J, with 17 bases between the two ends. The CDR3 loop reads CSARASQTYSQETQYF. Written as DNA, the CDR3 is TGCAGTGCTAGAGCATCACAGACATATTCACAAGAGACCCAGTACTTC.

In the case of this clonotype: One end of the junction fails to match germline, which may point to a read error. The chain links TRBV7-2 to TRBJ2-3; no reliable D call. This CDR3 spans 14 amino acids. Germline assignment: CDR1 SGHTA and CDR2 FQGNSA. The CDR3 DNA follows: TGTGCCAGCAGCTTACTTGCCCTTCCAGATACGCAGTATTTC. Protein: CASSLLALPDTQYF.